This TCR beta chain was identified during a study of blood T cell repertoires in COVID-19. Study context: Spain, Italy and the United States supplied samples that represented acute and convalescent COVID-19.

Sequencing used immunoSEQ multiplex PCR; TCRdb keeps in-frame clones, though not all of them. Found here are 150,000 to 200,000 clones, 80% of them singletons; the top ten hold roughly 6%. This receptor was identified in a man in his forties who had recovered from COVID-19. The sequenced sample consisted of PBMCs or T cells enriched from blood (not recorded which).

The CDR3 is CASSPEAGAQGYNEQFF. The CDR3 nucleotides read TGTGCCAGCAGTCCCGAGGCAGGGGCCCAGGGCTACAATGAGCAGTTCTTC. The rearrangement uses TRBV27 and TRBJ2-1; TRBD1 might be the D (6 bases). V lost 5 bases and J lost 3, with 20 bases in between. This CDR3 region has 17 residues. CDR1 and CDR2 from the germline V gene are MNHEY and SMNVEV (reference sequence).